This is a list of T cell receptor beta chains from one sample in a study of T cell responses to AZD1222 COVID-19 vaccine. The protocol was immunoSEQ multiplex PCR, while the TCRdb copy is restricted to in-frame clones and leaves out a portion. This repertoire shows roughly 180,000 clones, roughly 90% found once; its top ten account for roughly 1.7%. The sample here was peripheral blood, taken 28 days after the second AZD1222 dose. The receptor set was obtained from an adult who received the AZD1222 COVID-19 vaccine. CDR3s include the opening cysteine and the closing phenylalanine or tryptophan. The D gene is left open where the match is weak. Part of the rows lack a size; the others show once, few, many or a class for expanded clones.

v_call clone_size d_call cdr3_aa
TRBV4-1 NA TRBD1 CASSQVDREITEAFF
TRBV5-1 NA NA CASSLEPGSRNIQYF
TRBV6-2/TRBV6-3 NA NA CASSFPQRGTDTQYF
TRBV6-5 NA NA CASSYGKGTEAFF
TRBV7-9 NA TRBD1 CASSLGQFRTRFASPLHF
TRBV29-1 NA TRBD1 CSVALQGQGTGNTIYF
TRBV10-2 NA TRBD2 CASRSSGVYNEQFF
TRBV30 NA NA CAWNPSRTVEQYF
TRBV5-4 few TRBD1 CASSAGQYNEKLFF
TRBV2 NA NA CASSVLSGVGGYTF
TRBV3-1/TRBV3-2 NA NA CASSQYTAISGNTIYF
TRBV10-1 NA TRBD1 CASSTRDRVRNEQYF
TRBV2 NA TRBD2 CASKPGGSDYNEQFF
TRBV14 NA NA CASSHLTDSNQPQHF
TRBV6-5 NA NA CAAGTQYGYTF
TRBV25-1 NA NA CASRGQGHQPQHF
TRBV5-1 NA TRBD2 CASSLDKAGVGGSYEQYF
TRBV20-1 NA NA CSASEGNTEAFF
TRBV7-9 once NA CASSLRGARNTEAFF
TRBV11-2 NA NA CASSLGRGREETQYF
TRBV19 NA NA CASSMFGSSYEQYF
TRBV4-2 once NA CASSQESSNSPLHF
TRBV6-6 NA TRBD1 CASKMTGGYNDEQFF
TRBV24-1 once NA CATADRNTGELFF
TRBV12-3/TRBV12-4 once NA CASSPRVVAEAFF
TRBV6-1 NA NA CASSDTVNQPQHF
TRBV11-2 NA TRBD2 CASSLARGGPDTQYF
TRBV4-1 NA TRBD1 CASSQSLSGQGSYEQYF
TRBV5-1 NA NA CASSLGREIQETQYF
TRBV2 NA NA CASSPLNTEAFF